These 23 T cell receptor beta chains came from one sample sequenced in a study of T cells in Graves' hyperthyroidism and ophthalmopathy. Researchers took RNA transcripts and amplified the TCR beta CDR3 regions from them. Initially, a first-round RT-PCR of the TCR CDR3 employed the HTBI primer set. One entry per CDR3 protein, called by TCRdb with MiXCR from the multiplex PCR reads. Among 300,000 to 350,000 distinct CDR3 sequences listed, about 15% were seen once. The material sequenced was blood. These receptors all come from a woman in her 30s with Graves' hyperthyroidism.

Ten or more counts support this clonotype. The V gene is TRBV12-3 or TRBV12-4, the J gene TRBJ2-1; perhaps TRBD2 as D (6 bases). Trimming removed 4 bases from V and 2 bases from J, with 15 bases in between. CDR3 length equals 16 residues. CDR3 in DNA: TGTGCCAGCAGTTCTAGGGGAGGTATCCCCTACAATGAGCAGTTCTTC. This sequence encodes CASSSRGGIPYNEQFF.

This clonotype has at least ten counts. The chain combines TRBV7-2 with TRBJ2-3, with D unclear. The CDR3 loop spans 13 amino acids. The V end lost 6 bases, the J end lost 1 base, and 8 bases lay between the germline ends. The V gene's germline CDR1 is SGHTA and CDR2 FQGNSA. The CDR3 DNA is TGTGCCAGCAGTAACCCCGGCACAGATACGCAGTATTTT. Protein sequence: CASSNPGTDTQYF.

This clonotype was detected a few times. The chain carries TRBV7-6 and TRBJ1-3; D unresolved. The CDR3 is 14 amino acids. In germline, CDR1 is SGHVS, CDR2 FNYEAQ. The V gene lost 1 base and the J gene lost 2 bases, with 6 bases spanning the gap. The CDR3 DNA is TGTGCCAGCAGCTTAGGGGTTGCTGGAAACACCATATATTTT. Protein sequence: CASSLGVAGNTIYF.

In its sample, this clonotype was seen a few times. V gene TRBV7-2 combines with J gene TRBJ1-1, with TRBD1 as a possible D gene (5 bases). Germline V lookup: CDR1 SGHTA, CDR2 FQGNSA. V was trimmed by 3 bases and J by 1 base, leaving 9 bases between them. The CDR3 runs 14 residues. As DNA, the CDR3 is TGTGCCAGCAGCTTCAGGGCTGGGAACACTGAAGCTTTCTTT. As protein: CASSFRAGNTEAFF.

The chain joins TRBV7-9 to TRBJ2-7; possibly TRBD1 for D (5 bases). CDR3 size: 16 residues. V shed 2 bases and J shed 0 bases, with 14 bases lying between them. Germline V lookup: CDR1 SEHNR, CDR2 FQNEAQ (reference sequence). The CDR3 nucleotides are TGTGCCAGCAGCTTAACCGAGACAGCTAGCTCCTACGAGCAGTACTTC. Residues: CASSLTETASSYEQYF.

The sample holds a few counts of this clonotype. The CDR3 spells CASSQVDRGGEQYF. In DNA form, the CDR3 reads TGTGCCAGCAGCCAAGTCGACAGGGGGGGCGAGCAGTACTTC. The genes are TRBV3-1 and TRBJ2-7; 9 bases match TRBD1. Germline lookup yields CDR1 LGHDT and CDR2 YNNKEL (reference sequence). The CDR3 sequence is 14 residues long. Germline trimming cut 1 base from V and 6 bases from J; bases unmatched to any gene: 4.

The CDR3 loop reads CASSVQTGDYGYTF. The CDR3, as DNA: TGTGCCAGCTCGGTGCAGACAGGGGATTATGGCTACACCTTC. This chain joins TRBV18 and TRBJ1-2, with 8 positions matching TRBD1. CDR3 length: 14 amino acids. Germline V gene sequence: CDR1 KGHSH, CDR2 LQKENI. Trimming cost V 6 bases and J 5 bases; bases outside gene matches: 8.

This sequence joins TRBV12-3 or TRBV12-4 and TRBJ2-7, with 10 bases matching TRBD1. The V gene end was trimmed by 4 bases and the J gene end by 4 bases; junction bases not matched to a gene: 13. The length of the CDR3 is 17 residues. The CDR3 here is CASSSTMPGQGRYEQYF. In nucleotides, the CDR3 is TGTGCCAGCAGTTCCACCATGCCGGGACAGGGGCGATACGAGCAGTACTTC.

This clonotype was observed at least ten times. The J gene is TRBJ1-1, the V gene TRBV20-1, with D perhaps matching TRBD1 (6 bases). From germline, CDR1 is DFQATT and CDR2 SNEGSKA (reference sequence). The V and J ends lost 6 bases and 5 bases respectively, with 16 bases between them. The CDR3 spans 13 residues. The CDR3 DNA is TGCAGTGCCAGTCAGGGGACGGGTACTGAAGCTTTCTTT. Its translation: CSASQGTGTEAFF.

This clonotype was observed many times. V usage is TRBV5-1 and J usage is TRBJ1-2; D gene uncertain. The CDR3 runs to 14 residues. Germline CDR1 SGHRS, CDR2 YFSETQ. The ends were cut back, 0 bases at V and 0 bases at J, with 6 bases in the middle. CDR3 in DNA: TGCGCCAGCAGCTTGGGCGACCCTAACTATGGCTACACCTTC. Protein: CASSLGDPNYGYTF.

This clonotype was observed once. A much larger clone differs from this one at a single base, so this may be a read error. This chain links TRBV7-6 with TRBJ2-7, with TRBD2 matching 12 bases. V trimming: 1 base; J trimming: 6 bases; junction bases outside the gene matches: 4. Germline V gene data show CDR1 as SGHVS and CDR2 as FNYEAQ. The CDR3 covers 15 residues. The CDR3 is CASSLGLAGVPEQYF. The CDR3 nucleotides are TGTGCCAGCAGCTTAGGACTAGCGGGAGTACCCGAGCAGTACTTC.

This clonotype was counted many times. The chain is built from TRBV2 and TRBJ2-2; possible D gene TRBD1, 6 bases. CDR3 length: 11 amino acids. CDR1 is SNHLY, CDR2 FYNNEI, per germline. Trimming removed 9 bases from V and 6 bases from J, with 8 bases in between. DNA for the CDR3: TGTGCCAGACAGGGTCCCGGGGAGCTGTTTTTT. This codes for CARQGPGELFF.

V usage is TRBV14 and J usage is TRBJ1-6; D ambiguous. This CDR3 contains 13 residues. Germline V gene sequence: CDR1 SGHDN, CDR2 FVKESK. The V and J ends lost 0 bases and 10 bases respectively, with 7 bases between them. The chain's CDR3 is CASSQELDSPLHF. Here the CDR3 DNA reads TGTGCCAGCAGCCAAGAGTTGGACTCACCCCTCCACTTT. The variable domain in full, with the rest retrieved from reference TRBV14 and TRBJ1-6, is EAGVTQFPSHSVIEKGQTVTLRCDPISGHDNLYWYRRVMGKEIKFLLHFVKESKQDESGMPNNRFLAERTGGTYSTLKVQPAELEDSGVYFCASSQELDSPLHFGNGTRLTVT.

This clonotype appeared many times. V is TRBV9 and J is TRBJ2-1; tentative D call: TRBD1 (5 bases). Germline lookup yields CDR1 SGDLS and CDR2 YYNGEE. The CDR3 totals 14 residues. V was cut by 6 bases and J by 3 bases, with 13 bases left in between. The CDR3 loop reads CASNQGAYYNEQFF. In DNA, the CDR3 is TGTGCCAGCAATCAGGGCGCCTACTACAATGAGCAGTTCTTC.

This clonotype came up once. This CDR3 is CATGSPLGYEQYF. CDR3 DNA: TGTGCCACGGGTTCCCCTTTAGGCTACGAGCAGTACTTC. This chain uses TRBV6-2 or TRBV6-3 with TRBJ2-7; D is ambiguous. This CDR3 has 13 residues. V was clipped by 10 bases and J by 3 bases, with 16 bases between them. The V gene's germline CDR1 is MNHEY and CDR2 SVGEGT.

This clonotype showed up many times. The rearrangement joins TRBV6-5 to TRBJ1-5, with D perhaps TRBD1 (5 bases). The germline V and J ends were trimmed by 2 bases and 2 bases, with 10 bases remaining between them. CDR1 and CDR2 from the germline V gene are MNHEY and SVGAGI. The CDR3 loop spans 15 amino acids. CDR3 sequence (DNA): TGTGCCAGCAGTTACGAAGGGGTGGGCAATCAGCCCCAGCATTTT. Protein sequence: CASSYEGVGNQPQHF.

This clonotype was seen many times. The chain is built from TRBV10-3 and TRBJ1-1; D not resolved. The CDR3 has 15 residues. Germline V gene data show CDR1 as ENHRY and CDR2 as SYGVKD. V was shortened by 2 bases and J by 5 bases, with 15 bases between the two germline ends. The CDR3 sequence is CAISEAQIEATEAFF. In DNA form, the CDR3 reads TGTGCCATCAGTGAGGCGCAGATTGAGGCTACTGAAGCTTTCTTT.

This clonotype showed up just a few times. The chain recombines TRBV5-6 with TRBJ2-7; 8 bases agree with TRBD2. CDR1 is SGHDT and CDR2 is YYEEEE in the germline V gene. The CDR3 is 14 residues long. Trimming took 2 bases from V and 3 from J; bases not matched to a gene: 4. The CDR3 sequence: CASSFSGRDYEQYF. CDR3 DNA sequence: TGTGCCAGCAGCTTCTCCGGGAGGGACTACGAGCAGTACTTC. Drawing the rest from reference TRBV5-6 and TRBJ2-7, the complete variable domain is DAGVTQSPTHLIKTRGQQVTLRCSPKSGHDTVSWYQQALGQGPQFIFQYYEEEERQRGNFPDRFSGHQFPNYSSELNVNALLLGDSALYLCASSFSGRDYEQYFGPGTRLTVT.

This clonotype was recorded a few times. The chain couples TRBV25-1 to TRBJ2-7, with a possible D match to TRBD1 (6 bases). V was pared by 0 bases and J by 5 bases, with 14 bases between. There are 15 residues in the CDR3. Germline loops: CDR1 MGHDK, CDR2 SYGVNS. The DNA for the CDR3 is TGTGCCAGCAGTGAATATAAGGGGGACCGAAACGAGCAGTACTTC. Its protein product is CASSEYKGDRNEQYF.

This clonotype was recorded at least ten times. The CDR3 DNA reads TGCAGCCCTAGAAAGGGCCCCAATGAGCAGTTCTTC. Protein sequence: CSPRKGPNEQFF. The V gene is TRBV20-1, the J gene TRBJ2-1; D gene unclear. Looked up from germline, CDR1 is DFQATT and CDR2 is SNEGSKA (reference sequence). The CDR3 covers 12 residues.

This clonotype was counted at least ten times. The chain is built from TRBV20-1 and TRBJ2-3; D perhaps matches TRBD2 (6 bases). CDR1 and CDR2 from the germline V gene are DFQATT and SNEGSKA (reference sequence). V lost 4 bases to trimming and J lost 4 bases, with 12 bases between them. The CDR3 runs 13 residues. The CDR3 loop reads CSAKLAEADTQYF. In nucleotides, the CDR3 is TGCAGTGCTAAACTAGCCGAAGCAGATACGCAGTATTTT.

This clonotype was recorded many times. This chain connects TRBV30 to TRBJ1-1; D call uncertain. The V end was cut by 1 base, the J end by 0 bases, with 9 bases between. Per the germline V gene, CDR1 is GTSNPN and CDR2 is SVGIG (reference sequence). The CDR3 sequence is 14 residues long. CDR3 bases: TGTGCCTGGAGTGCCTCAGCCATGAACACTGAAGCTTTCTTT. As protein: CAWSASAMNTEAFF.

This clonotype was counted at least ten times. This chain uses TRBV19 with TRBJ2-2; TRBD1 might be the D (5 bases). The CDR3 covers 15 residues. Germline V gene lookup returns CDR1 LNHDA and CDR2 SQIVND (reference sequence). V shed 7 bases and J shed 3 bases, with 15 bases lying between them. CDR3 protein: CASKWQGHDTGELFF. CDR3 nucleotides: TGTGCCAGTAAGTGGCAGGGCCACGACACCGGGGAGCTGTTTTTT. The full variable domain, its missing parts supplied by reference TRBV19 and TRBJ2-2, is DGGITQSPKYLFRKEGQNVTLSCEQNLNHDAMYWYRQDPGQGLRLIYYSQIVNDFQKGDIAEGYSVSREKKESFPLTVTSAQKNPTAFYLCASKWQGHDTGELFFGEGSRLTVL.